Sequencing of this T cell receptor (beta chain) was carried out in a study of T-cell reconstitution after alpha-beta-depleted transplantation in children. The CDR3 totals 18 residues. Trimming removed 5 bases from V and 5 bases from J, with 25 bases in between. Germline loops: CDR1 MDHEN, CDR2 SYDVKM. This clonotype was counted between two and nine times. The library targeted TCRbeta and was prepared with unique molecular identifiers. TCRdb recomputed calls from the PCR reads with MiXCR, one row per CDR3 protein. The repertoire includes about 690,000 distinct CDR3 sequences, 16% of them detected once, and over 0.95% sits in the top ten.

Specimen: PBMCs from the stem cell graft donor, collected from the stem cell graft. This TCR was recovered from a human donor who donated a stem cell graft to a child with acute myeloid leukemia. The rearrangement links TRBV28 to TRBJ1-5; D uncertain. DNA of the CDR3: TGTGCCAGCAGTCCATCCTTAGGGCTAGGGAGCGTCGATCAGCCCCAGCATTTT. Residues: CASSPSLGLGSVDQPQHF.